Each of the 18 T cell receptor beta chains below was sequenced from the same sample in a study of early T cells in non-severe SARS-CoV-2 infection. TCRdb used MiXCR to reprocess the 5' RACE reads, holding one entry per CDR3 protein. The data hold under 25,000 distinct CDR3 sequences, with roughly 4.3% observed a single time. The sample was whole blood. The receptors were sampled from an adult who was a healthcare worker with PCR-confirmed SARS-CoV-2 infection or an uninfected control (not recorded which).

This clonotype was seen ten or more times. The chain has TRBV6-2 or TRBV6-3 and TRBJ2-3; D is undetermined. The V end lost 4 bases, the J end lost 8 bases, and 13 bases lay between the germline ends. Germline CDR1 MNHEY, CDR2 SVGEGT. The CDR3 contains 13 residues. The CDR3 is CASSFLRASTQYF. The CDR3 region has the DNA TGTGCCAGCAGTTTCTTACGGGCAAGTACGCAGTATTTT.

This clonotype occurred many times. The V call is TRBV5-1, the J call TRBJ2-3; 7 bases match TRBD2. This CDR3 has 16 residues. The ends lost 1 base at V and 2 bases at J; junction bases unmatched: 7. Germline V gives CDR1 SGHRS, CDR2 YFSETQ. CDR3 DNA: TGCGCCAGCAGCTTGAGGGAGGGATCCTCCACAGATACGCAGTATTTT. Amino acid sequence: CASSLREGSSTDTQYF.

This clonotype was seen many times. The rearrangement joins TRBV7-9 to TRBJ2-3; D tentatively reads TRBD1 or TRBD2 (5 bases each). CDR3 length equals 15 residues. Trimming cost V 6 bases and J 3 bases, with 16 bases left between them. The germline V gene encodes CDR1 SEHNR and CDR2 FQNEAQ (reference sequence). For the CDR3, the DNA is TGTGCCAGCAGAGTCTTGGGGGTACAGACAGATACGCAGTATTTT. This gives the protein CASRVLGVQTDTQYF.

By its share, this clonotype is large. The chain uses TRBV30 and TRBJ2-1; D remains unclear. Germline V lookup: CDR1 GTSNPN, CDR2 SVGIG (reference sequence). The CDR3 is 11 residues long. V gave up 0 bases and J gave up 9 bases, with 6 bases separating them. This CDR3 reads CAWSVGVEQFF. DNA of the CDR3: TGTGCCTGGAGTGTCGGAGTTGAGCAGTTCTTC.

This clonotype was counted at least ten times. The rearrangement uses TRBV7-9 and TRBJ1-4; 7 bases agree with TRBD1. Germline CDR1 and CDR2: SEHNR and FQNEAQ (reference sequence). This CDR3 region has 16 residues. J lost 5 bases, V lost 2 bases, and 8 bases had no gene match. The CDR3 loop is CASSLQRTGINEKLFF. In DNA form, the CDR3 reads TGTGCCAGCAGCTTACAGAGGACAGGAATAAATGAAAAACTGTTTTTT.

This clonotype was counted many times. The rearrangement links TRBV2 to TRBJ1-6; TRBD1 agrees at 9 bases. The CDR3 length is 15 residues. With V trimmed by 9 bases and J by 1 base, 4 bases remained unmatched. Germline V lookup: CDR1 SNHLY, CDR2 FYNNEI. CDR3 in amino acids: CARAQGASYNSPLHF. CDR3 DNA: TGTGCCAGGGCACAGGGGGCATCCTATAATTCACCCCTCCACTTT.

This clonotype was counted at least ten times. CDR3 residues: CASSLMKDEQYF. The CDR3, as DNA: TGTGCCAGCAGCTTGATGAAGGACGAGCAGTACTTC. The chain links TRBV5-4 to TRBJ2-7; no clear D gene. The V end was cut by 1 base, the J end by 5 bases, with 7 bases between. Per the germline V gene, CDR1 is SGHNT and CDR2 is YYREEE (reference sequence). The CDR3 spans 12 residues.

In its sample, this clonotype was seen many times. The rearrangement joins TRBV10-3 to TRBJ2-3; 10 bases match TRBD2. CDR3 size: 13 residues. V lost 10 bases and J lost 1; bases outside the gene matches: 2. CDR1 and CDR2 from the germline V gene are ENHRY and SYGVKD. The CDR3 here is CATLAGGTDTQYF. CDR3 DNA sequence: TGTGCCACCCTAGCGGGGGGCACAGATACGCAGTATTTT.

V usage is TRBV19 and J usage is TRBJ1-5; D not resolved. The CDR3 consists of 13 residues. Germline CDR1 and CDR2: LNHDA and SQIVND (reference sequence). The V gene lost 7 bases and the J gene lost 2 bases, with 9 bases spanning the gap. The CDR3 loop reads CASIQGRNQPQHF. In DNA form, the CDR3 reads TGTGCCAGTATCCAAGGCCGCAATCAGCCCCAGCATTTT. Variable domain in full (rest from reference TRBV19 and TRBJ1-5): DGGITQSPKYLFRKEGQNVTLSCEQNLNHDAMYWYRQDPGQGLRLIYYSQIVNDFQKGDIAEGYSVSREKKESFPLTVTSAQKNPTAFYLCASIQGRNQPQHFGDGTRLSIL.

The sample holds a few counts of this clonotype. This sequence joins TRBV4-1 and TRBJ2-7; D perhaps matches TRBD2 (6 bases). Germline CDR1 reads MGHRA; CDR2 reads YSYEKL. The CDR3 spans 16 residues. Trimming removed 4 bases at V and 3 bases at J, with 19 bases between. The CDR3 DNA follows: TGCGCCAGCAGCCTTTTTAAAGGAGGGAAAAACTACGAGCAGTACTTC. Translation: CASSLFKGGKNYEQYF.

The chain recombines TRBV15 with TRBJ2-3; no clear D. The V gene's germline CDR1 is LNHNV and CDR2 YYDKDF (reference sequence). The germline V and J ends were trimmed by 5 bases and 7 bases, with 13 bases remaining between them. This CDR3 comprises 13 residues. The CDR3 protein is CATSPGRAHTQYF. In nucleotides, the CDR3 is TGTGCCACCAGCCCAGGTAGAGCTCATACGCAGTATTTT.

In its sample, this clonotype was seen many times. CDR3 sequence (DNA): TGCAGTGCTAGAAGTTTGGGCTCCTACGGGGATCAGCCCCAGCATTTT. Translating it yields CSARSLGSYGDQPQHF. The V gene is TRBV20-1, the J gene TRBJ1-5; no reliable D call. Trimming removed 2 bases from V and 5 bases from J, with 19 bases in between. Germline CDR1 reads DFQATT; CDR2 reads SNEGSKA (reference sequence). The CDR3 sequence is 16 residues long.

In this sample, this clonotype is medium-sized (0.01 to 0.1%). The chain combines TRBV6-2 or TRBV6-3 with TRBJ2-2; D possibly corresponds to TRBD1 (6 bases). V was cut by 5 bases and J by 1 base, with 14 bases left in between. The germline V gene has CDR1 MNHEY and CDR2 SVGEGT. CDR3 length: 16 residues. CDR3 nucleotides: TGTGCCAGCAGTGACCCTCACAGGGAGAACACCGGGGAGCTGTTTTTT. Its translation: CASSDPHRENTGELFF.

This clonotype showed up many times. The DNA of the CDR3 is TGTGCCAGCAGCCTAGAGGACGGATACACTGAAGCTTTCTTT. Its protein is CASSLEDGYTEAFF. The chain joins TRBV3-1 to TRBJ1-1; D is uncertain. The CDR3 has 14 residues. V was clipped by 4 bases and J by 3 bases, with 12 bases between them. The germline V gene encodes CDR1 LGHDT and CDR2 YNNKEL (reference sequence).

The sample holds many counts of this clonotype. The V and J genes are TRBV5-1 and TRBJ2-3; a possible D gene is TRBD1 (6 bases). This CDR3 spans 16 amino acids. Trimming cost V 2 bases and J 6 bases, with 19 bases left between them. CDR1 and CDR2 (germline): SGHRS, YFSETQ. CDR3 sequence: CASSFGTWRGRDTQYF. CDR3 in DNA: TGCGCCAGCAGCTTTGGGACATGGCGTGGGCGGGATACGCAGTATTTT.

This clonotype was seen many times. This rearrangement joins TRBV7-2 to TRBJ2-2; tentatively, D is TRBD2 (7 bases). The germline CDR1 and CDR2 sequences are SGHTA and FQGNSA. With 7 bases removed from V and 5 bases from J, the gap between germline ends came to 17 bases. The CDR3 spans 15 residues. DNA of the CDR3: TGTGCCAGCATCGCTCGGGGGGCGCGAACCGGGGAGCTGTTTTTT. Translation gives CASIARGARTGELFF.

The sample holds many counts of this clonotype. V and J are TRBV9 and TRBJ2-1; 9 bases agree with TRBD2. The CDR3 runs to 15 residues. Germline assignment: CDR1 SGDLS and CDR2 YYNGEE. V lost 1 base and J lost 3; bases outside the gene matches: 2. In DNA form, the CDR3 reads TGTGCCAGCAGCGTACAGACTAGCGGCTACAATGAGCAGTTCTTC. Translated, it gives CASSVQTSGYNEQFF.

This clonotype was counted at least ten times. This chain uses TRBV20-1 with TRBJ2-7, with a weak D call TRBD2 (6 bases). This CDR3 has 13 amino acids. V gave up 1 base and J gave up 3 bases, with 10 bases separating them. Germline V gene sequence: CDR1 DFQATT, CDR2 SNEGSKA (reference sequence). The CDR3 protein is CSARGGGDYEQYF. CDR3 DNA sequence: TGCAGTGCTAGAGGAGGAGGGGACTACGAGCAGTACTTC.